This T cell receptor beta chain was captured in a study of blood T cell repertoires in COVID-19. On the study more broadly: Samples of COVID-19 (acute and convalescent) were obtained from the United States, Italy and Spain.

Seattle's cohort entered during active infection and was followed longitudinally. In the source study's methods: Nucleated cell counts were estimated from reference gene primer amplification. Produced via immunoSEQ multiplex PCR; TCRdb's table is partial and in-frame only. From that table come the V and J calls and clone size; the DNA was used to work out D and trimming. The sample has 80,000 to 90,000 clones, about 85% seen once. Sequencing used peripheral blood. The origin of this receptor is a woman older than 75 with COVID-19, enrolled during active disease.

DNA for the CDR3: TGTGCCAGCAGTCTCCGTGGGGCCAGGGCCTACCAAGAGACCCAGTACTTC. Translating it yields CASSLRGARAYQETQYF. This chain uses TRBV27 with TRBJ2-5; tentatively, D is TRBD1 (5 bases). The length of the CDR3 is 17 residues. Germline CDR1 is MNHEY and CDR2 is SMNVEV (reference sequence). The V end lost 5 bases, the J end lost 0 bases, and 19 bases lay between the germline ends.